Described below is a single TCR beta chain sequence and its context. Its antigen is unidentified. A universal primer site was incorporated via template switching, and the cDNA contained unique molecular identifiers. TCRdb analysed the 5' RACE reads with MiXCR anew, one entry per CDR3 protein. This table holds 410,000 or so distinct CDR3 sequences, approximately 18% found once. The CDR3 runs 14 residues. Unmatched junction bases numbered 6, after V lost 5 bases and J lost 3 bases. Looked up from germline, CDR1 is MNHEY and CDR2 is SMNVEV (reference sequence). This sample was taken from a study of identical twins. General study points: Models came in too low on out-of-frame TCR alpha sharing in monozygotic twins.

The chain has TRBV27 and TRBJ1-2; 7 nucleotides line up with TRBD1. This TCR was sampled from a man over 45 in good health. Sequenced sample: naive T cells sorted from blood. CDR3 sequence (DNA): TGTGCCAGCAGTACCTACAGGGGTGACTATGGCTACACCTTC. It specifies CASSTYRGDYGYTF.